The source of this TCR beta chain is a study of regulatory T cells in long-lasting Graves disease. About the study: The antithyroid drugs taken by newly diagnosed Graves' patients had been used for under 3 months.

This clonotype was seen ten or more times. Arm-PCR of CDR3 regions with iRepertoire HTBI primers generated TCR beta libraries. From the multiplex PCR reads, TCRdb called clonotypes with MiXCR, one entry per CDR3 protein. Of about 430,000 distinct CDR3 sequences in the sample, over 12% were seen once. Germline V lookup: CDR1 SEHNR, CDR2 FQNEAQ (reference sequence). The V and J ends lost 4 bases and 2 bases, in that order; junction bases with no gene match: 8. The CDR3 has 16 residues. The time point is: newly diagnosed GD, antithyroid drugs for less than 3 months. With RNA extracted from PBMCs as input, the TCR library was made. These data also formed part of another study, on T cells in Graves' hyperthyroidism and ophthalmopathy. According to that study: RT-PCR in the first round (using the HTBI primer set) targeted the TCR CDR3.

J is TRBJ2-3 and V is TRBV7-9, with 8 positions matching TRBD1. This TCR was recovered from a middle-aged woman with Graves disease. Sample: peripheral blood mononuclear cells (PBMCs), taken at new diagnosis, from a patient treated with antithyroid drugs. CDR3 sequence (DNA): TGTGCCAGCAGCTCCGCGGGACAGGCACTCACAGATACGCAGTATTTT. Amino acids: CASSSAGQALTDTQYF.